One TCR beta chain is described in this entry. The antigen is unknown. Germline CDR1 is LGHNA and CDR2 is YSLEER. Deletions cut 0 bases from V and 3 bases from J, with 8 bases between. CDR3 length: 14 amino acids. These data originate in a study of cytomegalovirus exposure and HLA in healthy donors. Study outcomes and limitations: It was reportedly the case that the classifier diagnosed cytomegalovirus status with high specificity and sensitivity.

Primers for the PCR totalled 60 Vbeta and 13 Jbeta. As handled by the study authors: Later, roughly 86 million unique TCR beta chains were counted in an analysis, and approximately 10 million of them were shared. Libraries were prepared by immunoSEQ multiplex PCR; TCRdb keeps only in-frame clonotypes and omits some of them. The DNA was the basis for D and trimming; V, J and clone size are from that table. The sample holds 100,000 to 150,000 clones; over 70% are singletons and the top ten take 4%. The sequenced sample was PBMCs. This TCR was recovered from a man aged 18 to 30 in good health and CMV-seropositive. The V and J genes are TRBV4-3 and TRBJ2-5; no firm D call. CDR3 sequence: CASSQEADKETQYF. DNA of the CDR3: TGCGCCAGCAGCCAAGAGGCAGATAAAGAGACCCAGTACTTC.